The rows below give T cell receptor beta chains drawn from one sample of a study of T cells of healthy individuals. TCRdb independently ran MiXCR on the 5' RACE reads; one entry per CDR3 protein. The sample records 85,000 to 100,000 distinct CDR3 sequences, approximately 15% being singletons. Every receptor here comes from a human donor in good health. Both conserved end residues are part of each CDR3. The order of the fields is J gene, V gene, clone size, D gene, CDR3 DNA, CDR3 protein. D genes are given only for firm matches. Not all rows give a size; the values are once, few, many and, for expanded clones, a class.

TRBJ1-1 | TRBV27 | NA | NA | TGTGCCAGCAGTTTATCTCCAAGAAGGAACACTGAAGCTTTCTTT | CASSLSPRRNTEAFF
TRBJ2-5 | TRBV10-3 | many | NA | TGTGCCACCTCAGGGTCGGATAGTGTGGAGACCCAGTACTTC | CATSGSDSVETQYF
TRBJ1-2 | TRBV20-1 | NA | NA | TGCAGTGCCTGGGGGACCTCCTATGGCCACACCTTC | CSAWGTSYGHTF
TRBJ1-1 | TRBV7-9 | NA | NA | TGTGCCAGCAGCTTAGAGGGACTGAACACTGAAGCTTTCTTT | CASSLEGLNTEAFF
TRBJ1-4 | TRBV27 | NA | NA | TGTGCCAGCAGGCTCCCTGGACAGCCGTTTTTT | CASRLPGQPFF
TRBJ1-5 | TRBV27 | few | TRBD1 | TGTGCCAGCAGTTTATCCGCACAGGGGATTGCGCATTTT | CASSLSAQGIAHF
TRBJ2-6 | TRBV28 | many | NA | TGTGCCAGCGAAACAGGGATGGGGGCCAACGTCCTGACTTTC | CASETGMGANVLTF
TRBJ1-6 | TRBV18 | NA | NA | TGTGCCAGCTCACCCCAGGGGATTTATAATTCACCCCTCCACTTT | CASSPQGIYNSPLHF
TRBJ2-7 | TRBV2 | NA | NA | TGTGCCAGCAGCTTTATGACAGGGACTTTCTACGAGCAGTACTTC | CASSFMTGTFYEQYF
TRBJ2-3 | TRBV7-2 | many | TRBD1 | TGTGCCAGCAGCTTACAGGGGGCCGGTTTGGGTACGCAGTATTTT | CASSLQGAGLGTQYF
TRBJ1-1 | TRBV6-4 | few | NA | TGTGCCAGCAGTGAATATAGGGGGAGCGATAAAGCTTTCTTT | CASSEYRGSDKAFF
TRBJ1-4 | TRBV6-1 | NA | NA | TGTGCCAGCAGTGTTGGAAGAACTAATGAAAAACTGTTTTTT | CASSVGRTNEKLFF
TRBJ1-4 | TRBV4-1 | many | TRBD1 | TGCGCCAGCAGCCAAGGTTACCAGGGGGGAAGGGTGCAAAAACTGTTTTTT | CASSQGYQGGRVQKLFF
TRBJ2-4 | TRBV28 | many | TRBD2 | TGTGCCAGCAGTGGACTAGCCGTAGCCAAAAACATTCAGTACTTC | CASSGLAVAKNIQYF
TRBJ2-1 | TRBV20-1 | few | TRBD2 | TGCAGTGCACGACTCGCTAGCGGGCTGAGCTCCTACAATGAGCAGTTCTTC | CSARLASGLSSYNEQFF
TRBJ2-5 | TRBV2 | many | NA | TGTGCCAGCAGTGTTGAGTGGGGCGAGACCCAGTACTTC | CASSVEWGETQYF
TRBJ1-1 | TRBV2 | NA | NA | TGTGCCAGCAGTGGGTCAGGATCTGAAGCTTTCTTT | CASSGSGSEAFF
TRBJ1-1 | TRBV28 | few | NA | TGTGCCAGCAGGGTCATTGGGCCGATTAACACTGAAGCTTTCTTT | CASRVIGPINTEAFF
TRBJ2-3 | TRBV6-2/TRBV6-3 | few | NA | TGTGCCAGCAGTTACCTCAAGTGGCTGACAGATACGCAGTATTTT | CASSYLKWLTDTQYF
TRBJ1-1 | TRBV2 | few | NA | TGTGCCAGCATAGGGGTTGAAGCTTTCTTT | CASIGVEAFF
TRBJ2-5 | TRBV6-2/TRBV6-3 | few | NA | TGTGCCAGCAACCGACTAGTTGCACGAGAGACCCAGTACTTC | CASNRLVARETQYF
TRBJ2-1 | TRBV28 | many | NA | TGTGCCAGCAGTTCAGGGTCTGGGCAGTTCTTC | CASSSGSGQFF
TRBJ2-2 | TRBV6-4 | many | NA | TGTGCCAGCAGTAGTGTGCAGGGGAACACCGGGGAGCTGTTTTTT | CASSSVQGNTGELFF
TRBJ2-3 | TRBV11-2 | many | TRBD2 | TGTGCCAGCAGCCTTCCGCCTGACGGTCTAGCGGGTGGGGGAGATACGCAGTATTTT | CASSLPPDGLAGGGDTQYF
TRBJ2-7 | TRBV29-1 | many | TRBD1 | TGCAGCGTTGAAGGAAGGACAGGGTGGAACGAGCAGTACTTC | CSVEGRTGWNEQYF
TRBJ1-3 | TRBV27 | many | NA | TGTGCCAGCAGTGATTACCAAGGAAACACCATATATTTT | CASSDYQGNTIYF
TRBJ1-5 | TRBV19 | few | TRBD1 | TGTGCCAGCGATAAACAGGGGAACCTAGGCAATCAGCCCCAGCATTTT | CASDKQGNLGNQPQHF
TRBJ1-5 | TRBV4-3 | many | NA | TGCGCCAGCAGCCAAGAAATAGGGGGGGAGAACAATCAGCCCCAGCATTTT | CASSQEIGGENNQPQHF
TRBJ2-7 | TRBV6-5 | many | TRBD1 | TGTGCCAGCAGTCCAGGCTGGGACAGCTCCTACGAGCAGTACTTC | CASSPGWDSSYEQYF
TRBJ1-6 | TRBV20-1 | NA | NA | TGCAGTGCTAGATTAAATTCACCCCTCCACTTT | CSARLNSPLHF
TRBJ1-4 | TRBV19 | many | NA | TGTGCCAGTAGGATTACAGGAGACAATGAAAAACTGTTTTTT | CASRITGDNEKLFF
TRBJ2-3 | TRBV27 | few | TRBD1 | TGTGCCAGCAGTCCGGACAGGAGCACAGATACGCAGTATTTT | CASSPDRSTDTQYF
TRBJ2-2 | TRBV6-1 | many | NA | TGTGCCAGCAGAAACCTACAGGTCGGGGAGCTGTTTTTT | CASRNLQVGELFF
TRBJ2-7 | TRBV7-9 | NA | TRBD1 | TGTGCCAGCAGCTTATCGACAGGGGCTGTCGAGCAGTACTTC | CASSLSTGAVEQYF
TRBJ2-6 | TRBV4-2 | NA | NA | TGTGCCAGCAGCCCATGGGGCGGAGCGGGTGGTAGCTCTGGGGCCAACGTCCTGACTTTC | CASSPWGGAGGSSGANVLTF
TRBJ2-3 | TRBV28 | many | NA | TGTGCCAGCAGGGTAGTTCCCACAGATACGCAGTATTTT | CASRVVPTDTQYF
TRBJ2-3 | TRBV7-2 | few | NA | TGTGCCAGCAGCTACCGAGGGGGAGATACGCAGTATTTT | CASSYRGGDTQYF
TRBJ2-1 | TRBV27 | NA | TRBD2 | TGTGCCAGCAGTCTGCAGCGGGGGGTCTACAATGAGCAGTTCTTC | CASSLQRGVYNEQFF
TRBJ1-5 | TRBV24-1 | many | NA | TGTGCCACCAGTGACCCGACAGGAGCCCAGGGGCCCCAGCATTTT | CATSDPTGAQGPQHF
TRBJ1-2 | TRBV28 | many | NA | TGTGCCAGCAGTTTTAACTATGGCTACACCTTC | CASSFNYGYTF
TRBJ1-1 | TRBV6-4 | many | NA | TGTGCCAGCAGTTCTGGGAGAGGGACTGAAGCTTTCTTT | CASSSGRGTEAFF
TRBJ1-6 | TRBV2 | many | NA | TGTGCCAGCAGTGAATCCAGGGCTAATTCACCCCTCCACTTT | CASSESRANSPLHF
TRBJ2-7 | TRBV6-6 | few | NA | TGTGCCAGCAGTTATGTGGACGAGCAGTACTTC | CASSYVDEQYF
TRBJ1-1 | TRBV6-4 | NA | TRBD1 | TGTGCCAGCAGTGTCCAGGGGGGGGACACTGAAGCTTTCTTT | CASSVQGGDTEAFF
TRBJ2-1 | TRBV7-3 | NA | NA | TGTGCCAGCAGCTTGGGTTCTTTGAATGAGCAGTTCTTC | CASSLGSLNEQFF
TRBJ1-1 | TRBV7-2 | NA | TRBD1 | TGTGCCAGCAGCCAGAGACAGGGTCGTGAAGCTTTCTTT | CASSQRQGREAFF
TRBJ1-6 | TRBV15 | many | NA | TGTGCCACCAGCAGAGATCAGTCACCCCTCCACTTT | CATSRDQSPLHF
TRBJ2-7 | TRBV15 | few | NA | TGTGCCACCAGCGGTCCCGGGGTCTACGAGCAGTACTTC | CATSGPGVYEQYF
TRBJ2-3 | TRBV5-4 | many | NA | TGTGCCAGCAGCTCGGGGGGCAGGACAGATACGCAGTATTTT | CASSSGGRTDTQYF
TRBJ2-7 | TRBV7-2 | NA | TRBD1 | TGTGCCAGCAGCTTAGTAGGTTGGGGCAGGGGGCTACCTTCTGGGAACGAGCAGTACTTC | CASSLVGWGRGLPSGNEQYF
TRBJ2-5 | TRBV29-1 | few | NA | TGCAGCGTTGAATCCTACGGGACCCAGTACTTC | CSVESYGTQYF
TRBJ1-1 | TRBV3-1 | many | NA | TGTGCCAGCAGCCAAGGGGCAGGGTCCGAAGCTTTCTTT | CASSQGAGSEAFF